What follows are 26 T cell receptor beta chains derived from one specimen sequenced in a study of T cells after yellow fever vaccination. TCRdb independently ran MiXCR on the 5' RACE reads; one entry per CDR3 protein. Altogether about 320,000 distinct CDR3 sequences are present, around 6.8% being singletons, with the ten largest covering 15% to 20%. Specimen: PBMCs, collected 35 to 50 days after the first yellow fever vaccination. The source of these receptors is a man between 18 and 29 years old who received the YFV17D yellow fever vaccine.

This clonotype has a handful of counts. The chain links TRBV20-1 to TRBJ2-5; D uncertain. Germline V gives CDR1 DFQATT, CDR2 SNEGSKA (reference sequence). The CDR3 loop spans 14 amino acids. V dropped 0 bases and J dropped 5 bases, with 13 bases sitting between them. The CDR3 nucleotides read TGCAGTGCTAGAGACGGCAGGCTTCGTGAGACCCAGTACTTC. This gives the protein CSARDGRLRETQYF.

The chain recombines TRBV5-1 with TRBJ2-7; no clear D. V lost 0 bases and J lost 1, with 8 bases in between. Germline CDR1 is SGHRS and CDR2 is YFSETQ. This CDR3 has 14 amino acids. CDR3 amino acids: CASSLAVESYEQYF. The CDR3 DNA is TGCGCCAGCAGCTTGGCTGTAGAATCCTACGAGCAGTACTTC.

This clonotype turned up a few times. The chain has TRBV12-3 or TRBV12-4 and TRBJ1-1, with D hard to call. Trimming stripped 7 bases from V and 0 bases from J, with 6 bases between. This CDR3 is 12 amino acids long. CDR3 coding DNA: TGTGCCAGCAAACAGTTGAACACTGAAGCTTTCTTT. Translating it yields CASKQLNTEAFF.

The chain carries TRBV7-8 and TRBJ2-5; D remains ambiguous. The V end was cut by 3 bases, the J end by 7 bases, with 9 bases between. From germline, CDR1 is SGHVS and CDR2 FQNEAQ. This CDR3 spans 12 amino acids. As DNA, the CDR3 is TGTGCCAGCAGCTTCAAAGCCGGGACCCAGTACTTC. Translated, it gives CASSFKAGTQYF. The variable domain in full, completed from reference TRBV7-8 and TRBJ2-5, reads GAGVSQSPRYKVAKRGQDVALRCDPISGHVSLFWYQQALGQGPEFLTYFQNEAQLDKSGLPSDRFFAERPEGSVSTLKIQRTQQEDSAVYLCASSFKAGTQYFGPGTRLLVL.

About this clonotype: One junction end disagrees with the germline gene, perhaps due to a read error. The chain uses TRBV7-3 and TRBJ2-1; D gene ambiguous. The CDR3 runs 17 residues. CDR1 SGHTA and CDR2 FQGTGA come from the germline V gene. This chain's CDR3 is CASSLTPYLHSHNEQFF. The CDR3 DNA reads TGTGCCAGCAGCTTAACGCCCTACCTCCACTCCCACAATGAGCAGTTCTTC.

This clonotype was counted between two and nine times. The chain combines TRBV5-1 with TRBJ1-6; 8 nucleotides line up with TRBD1. Germline V gene lookup returns CDR1 SGHRS and CDR2 YFSETQ. V lost 2 bases and J lost 10; bases outside the gene matches: 5. CDR3 size: 14 residues. The CDR3 coding sequence is TGCGCCAGCAGCTTAGGACAGGGAAAATCACCCCTCCACTTT. This encodes CASSLGQGKSPLHF.

This clonotype has just a few counts. This sequence joins TRBV5-4 and TRBJ2-2; 10 bases fit TRBD2. CDR1 and CDR2 (germline): SGHNT, YYREEE (reference sequence). Trimming took 3 bases from V and 7 from J; bases not matched to a gene: 6. The length of the CDR3 is 15 residues. CDR3 DNA sequence: TGTGCCAGCAGCTCCTTAGCGGGGGGCGGCGGGGAGCTGTTTTTT. Translated: CASSSLAGGGGELFF. Using reference TRBV5-4 and TRBJ2-2 for the parts outside the CDR3, the full variable domain is ETGVTQSPTHLIKTRGQQVTLRCSSQSGHNTVSWYQQALGQGPQFIFQYYREEENGRGNFPPRFSGLQFPNYSSELNVNALELDDSALYLCASSSLAGGGGELFFGEGSRLTVL.

Points on this clonotype: With a much larger clone just one base away, this may be a read error. The chain has TRBV20-1 and TRBJ2-1; D might be TRBD2 (5 bases). Germline CDR1 is DFQATT and CDR2 is SNEGSKA (reference sequence). The CDR3 is 13 residues long. CDR3 nucleotides: TGCAGTGGAGCGCCCCCGGGGAACAATGAGCTGTTCTTC. Protein product: CSGAPPGNNELFF.

V and J are TRBV7-2 and TRBJ2-7; 7 bases match TRBD2. This CDR3 has 15 residues. J gave up 4 bases and V 0 bases, and 6 bases lay outside the gene matches. The germline V gene encodes CDR1 SGHTA and CDR2 FQGNSA. CDR3 in amino acids: CASSLAPHGGYEQYF. CDR3 bases: TGTGCCAGCAGCTTAGCCCCCCACGGGGGGTACGAGCAGTACTTC. Full variable domain (remainder filled in from reference TRBV7-2 and TRBJ2-7): GAGVSQSPSNKVTEKGKDVELRCDPISGHTALYWYRQSLGQGLEFLIYFQGNSAPDKSGLPSDRFSAERTGGSVSTLTIQRTQQEDSAVYLCASSLAPHGGYEQYFGPGTRLTVT.

This chain connects TRBV10-3 to TRBJ2-3; possible D gene TRBD2, 6 bases. The CDR3 is 14 residues long. V dropped 2 bases and J dropped 4 bases, with 10 bases sitting between them. Germline V CDR1 and CDR2: ENHRY, SYGVKD. The CDR3 nucleotides are TGTGCCATCAGTGAGACGGAGGGCGCAGATACGCAGTATTTT. It is translated as CAISETEGADTQYF.

This clonotype was counted between two and nine times. This chain links TRBV5-5 with TRBJ1-6, with TRBD1 matching over 8 bases. Germline V gives CDR1 SGHKS, CDR2 YYEKEE (reference sequence). The CDR3 runs 16 residues. Losses at the gene ends were 4 bases for V and 8 bases for J; bases not matched to a gene: 11. This CDR3 is CASSRVAGQADSPLHF. CDR3 DNA sequence: TGTGCCAGCAGCCGGGTGGCGGGACAGGCTGATTCACCCCTCCACTTT.

The V and J genes are TRBV10-3 and TRBJ1-2; 7 bases are shared with TRBD1. CDR1 is ENHRY and CDR2 is SYGVKD in the germline V gene. CDR3 size: 14 residues. With 6 bases clipped from V and 4 bases from J, the junction kept 8 bases outside the gene matches. The CDR3 bases are TGTGCCATCAGGAGGGACAGCTTTTTCTATGGCTACACCTTC. This sequence encodes CAIRRDSFFYGYTF.

This clonotype was observed a few times. The J gene is TRBJ2-2, the V gene TRBV19; no clear D. The CDR3 is 15 residues long. V was cut by 10 bases and J by 1 base, with 16 bases left in between. From germline, CDR1 is LNHDA and CDR2 SQIVND (reference sequence). The CDR3 is CATKPRVLNTGELFF. The CDR3 nucleotides read TGTGCCACCAAACCTCGAGTCCTGAACACCGGGGAGCTGTTTTTT.

The gene calls are TRBV7-8 and TRBJ2-3; the match to TRBD2 covers 8 bases. Germline trimming cut 5 bases from V and 3 bases from J; bases unmatched to any gene: 13. Germline CDR1 is SGHVS and CDR2 is FQNEAQ. This CDR3 spans 17 amino acids. CDR3 DNA: TGTGCCAGCAGCCCCCGTGGGATAGCGGGGTCTACAGATACGCAGTATTTT. Protein sequence: CASSPRGIAGSTDTQYF.

This clonotype was seen a single time. One end of the junction fails to match germline, which may point to a read error. The chain links TRBV5-1 to TRBJ2-2; 7 bases are shared with TRBD2. In germline, CDR1 is SGHRS, CDR2 YFSETQ. CDR3 size: 15 residues. The CDR3 nucleotides are TGCGCCAGCAGCTTACGCGGGGGTGACACCGCGGAGCTGTTTTTT. This gives the protein CASSLRGGDTAELFF.

In this sample, this clonotype turned up many times. The chain has TRBV6-5 and TRBJ2-2, with a tentative D call TRBD1 (5 bases). The CDR3 loop spans 15 amino acids. V lost 0 bases and J lost 6, with 11 bases in between. CDR1 and CDR2 from the germline V gene are MNHEY and SVGAGI. The CDR3 protein is CASSYSRQGSGELFF. The CDR3 DNA follows: TGTGCCAGCAGTTACTCGAGGCAGGGATCCGGGGAGCTGTTTTTT.

This clonotype was seen more than once but under ten times. The rearrangement uses TRBV5-1 and TRBJ2-1; D remains ambiguous. Per the germline V gene, CDR1 is SGHRS and CDR2 is YFSETQ. Trimming stripped 0 bases from V and 2 bases from J, with 9 bases between. The CDR3 length is 15 residues. CDR3 region: CASSLAVGAYNEQFF. The CDR3 coding sequence is TGCGCCAGCAGCTTGGCGGTAGGCGCCTACAATGAGCAGTTCTTC.

This clonotype was observed at least ten times. The chain uses TRBV4-2 and TRBJ1-2; 9 nucleotides align to TRBD1. The CDR3 spans 12 residues. The V and J ends lost 5 bases and 7 bases, in that order; junction bases with no gene match: 2. Germline lookup yields CDR1 LGHNA and CDR2 YNFKEQ. The CDR3 DNA follows: TGTGCCAGCAGCGGGACAGGGAGTGGCTACACCTTC. This codes for CASSGTGSGYTF.

This clonotype has more than one count but fewer than ten. The chain links TRBV7-2 to TRBJ1-1, with TRBD1 identical over 8 bases. V dropped 5 bases and J dropped 7; count of bases not matched to a gene: 6. CDR1 and CDR2 (germline): SGHTA, FQGNSA. CDR3 length: 13 residues. CDR3 residues: CASSRDRGLEAFF. CDR3 nucleotides: TGTGCCAGCAGCCGAGACAGGGGCCTTGAAGCTTTCTTT.

V gene TRBV6-1 combines with J gene TRBJ1-5, with D possibly being TRBD1 (5 bases). This CDR3 comprises 15 residues. The V and J ends lost 1 base and 5 bases respectively, with 12 bases between them. Germline V gene sequence: CDR1 MNHNS, CDR2 SASEGT. As DNA, the CDR3 is TGTGCCAGCAGTGAAGACAGGCGGGTCTATCAGCCCCAGCATTTT. As protein: CASSEDRRVYQPQHF.

The J gene is TRBJ2-6, the V gene TRBV4-1; D is possibly TRBD2 (6 bases). The CDR3 extends over 17 amino acids. Germline CDR1 is MGHRA and CDR2 is YSYEKL. The ends were cut back, 4 bases at V and 0 bases at J, with 13 bases in the middle. The CDR3 protein is CASSRGRAGSGANVLTF. The CDR3 coding sequence is TGCGCCAGCAGCCGAGGACGAGCGGGCTCTGGGGCCAACGTCCTGACTTTC.

V is TRBV11-2 and J is TRBJ2-1; TRBD1 aligns across 9 bases. This CDR3 is 18 amino acids long. V lost 4 bases, J lost 1 base, and 11 bases stayed unmatched. Germline V gene data show CDR1 as SGHAT and CDR2 as FQNNGV. CDR3 loop: CASSWTGEVYRSYNEQFF. The DNA of the CDR3 is TGTGCCAGCAGCTGGACAGGGGAGGTTTATAGGTCCTACAATGAGCAGTTCTTC.

This clonotype has a count of ten or more. The genes are TRBV7-3 and TRBJ1-1; TRBD1 agrees at 8 bases. The junction had 0 bases not matched to a gene; V was cut back by 2 bases and J by 4 bases. CDR1 is SGHTA, CDR2 FQGTGA, per germline. The CDR3 is 13 amino acids. CDR3: CASSLQGATEAFF. CDR3 nucleotides: TGTGCCAGCAGCTTACAGGGGGCCACTGAAGCTTTCTTT.

A few counts support this clonotype. The rearrangement links TRBV27 to TRBJ2-7; D not resolved. The ends were cut back, 4 bases at V and 3 bases at J, with 7 bases in the middle. CDR1 and CDR2 (germline): MNHEY, SMNVEV (reference sequence). The CDR3 has 12 residues. The CDR3 region has the DNA TGTGCCAGCAGTTCCCGGCTCTACGAGCAGTACGTC. Translating gives CASSSRLYEQYV.

The V call is TRBV27, the J call TRBJ2-1; D is ambiguous. The germline V gene encodes CDR1 MNHEY and CDR2 SMNVEV (reference sequence). The CDR3 runs to 12 residues. V was trimmed by 6 bases and J by 8 bases, leaving 11 bases between them. The CDR3 coding sequence is TGTGCCAGCAGACCGGACCGGGATGAGCAGTTCTTC. It is translated as CASRPDRDEQFF.

This clonotype was observed a handful of times. The V and J genes are TRBV13 and TRBJ2-2; D perhaps matches TRBD1 (6 bases). The CDR3 consists of 13 residues. The ends were cut back, 6 bases at V and 6 bases at J, with 11 bases in the middle. In germline, CDR1 is PRHDT, CDR2 FYEKMQ (reference sequence). CDR3 nucleotides: TGTGCCAGCAGTTCAGGGGTGTCCGGGGAGCTGTTTTTT. Encoded protein: CASSSGVSGELFF.